This T cell receptor (beta chain) was documented in a study of blood T cell repertoires in COVID-19. Study overall: PBMCs, B-cell-depleted T cells, or T cells were the source of the cDNA or gDNA that made up the material.

The data were produced by immunoSEQ multiplex PCR, yet TCRdb's version contains in-frame clones alone and is incomplete. This table holds about 400,000 clones, about 90% found once. CDR3 size: 15 residues. Germline CDR1 is SGDLS and CDR2 is YYNGEE. Trimming shortened V by 0 bases and J by 0 bases, and 10 bases separated the two germline ends. Only a few counts were recorded for this clone. The sequence came from a woman in her 30s who had recovered from COVID-19. Sequencing was performed on PBMCs or T cells enriched from blood (not recorded which). The V gene is TRBV9, the J gene TRBJ2-7; a possible D gene is TRBD2 (5 bases). The CDR3 spells CASSVGGSASYEQYF. CDR3 nucleotide sequence: TGTGCCAGCAGCGTAGGAGGTAGCGCCTCCTACGAGCAGTACTTC.